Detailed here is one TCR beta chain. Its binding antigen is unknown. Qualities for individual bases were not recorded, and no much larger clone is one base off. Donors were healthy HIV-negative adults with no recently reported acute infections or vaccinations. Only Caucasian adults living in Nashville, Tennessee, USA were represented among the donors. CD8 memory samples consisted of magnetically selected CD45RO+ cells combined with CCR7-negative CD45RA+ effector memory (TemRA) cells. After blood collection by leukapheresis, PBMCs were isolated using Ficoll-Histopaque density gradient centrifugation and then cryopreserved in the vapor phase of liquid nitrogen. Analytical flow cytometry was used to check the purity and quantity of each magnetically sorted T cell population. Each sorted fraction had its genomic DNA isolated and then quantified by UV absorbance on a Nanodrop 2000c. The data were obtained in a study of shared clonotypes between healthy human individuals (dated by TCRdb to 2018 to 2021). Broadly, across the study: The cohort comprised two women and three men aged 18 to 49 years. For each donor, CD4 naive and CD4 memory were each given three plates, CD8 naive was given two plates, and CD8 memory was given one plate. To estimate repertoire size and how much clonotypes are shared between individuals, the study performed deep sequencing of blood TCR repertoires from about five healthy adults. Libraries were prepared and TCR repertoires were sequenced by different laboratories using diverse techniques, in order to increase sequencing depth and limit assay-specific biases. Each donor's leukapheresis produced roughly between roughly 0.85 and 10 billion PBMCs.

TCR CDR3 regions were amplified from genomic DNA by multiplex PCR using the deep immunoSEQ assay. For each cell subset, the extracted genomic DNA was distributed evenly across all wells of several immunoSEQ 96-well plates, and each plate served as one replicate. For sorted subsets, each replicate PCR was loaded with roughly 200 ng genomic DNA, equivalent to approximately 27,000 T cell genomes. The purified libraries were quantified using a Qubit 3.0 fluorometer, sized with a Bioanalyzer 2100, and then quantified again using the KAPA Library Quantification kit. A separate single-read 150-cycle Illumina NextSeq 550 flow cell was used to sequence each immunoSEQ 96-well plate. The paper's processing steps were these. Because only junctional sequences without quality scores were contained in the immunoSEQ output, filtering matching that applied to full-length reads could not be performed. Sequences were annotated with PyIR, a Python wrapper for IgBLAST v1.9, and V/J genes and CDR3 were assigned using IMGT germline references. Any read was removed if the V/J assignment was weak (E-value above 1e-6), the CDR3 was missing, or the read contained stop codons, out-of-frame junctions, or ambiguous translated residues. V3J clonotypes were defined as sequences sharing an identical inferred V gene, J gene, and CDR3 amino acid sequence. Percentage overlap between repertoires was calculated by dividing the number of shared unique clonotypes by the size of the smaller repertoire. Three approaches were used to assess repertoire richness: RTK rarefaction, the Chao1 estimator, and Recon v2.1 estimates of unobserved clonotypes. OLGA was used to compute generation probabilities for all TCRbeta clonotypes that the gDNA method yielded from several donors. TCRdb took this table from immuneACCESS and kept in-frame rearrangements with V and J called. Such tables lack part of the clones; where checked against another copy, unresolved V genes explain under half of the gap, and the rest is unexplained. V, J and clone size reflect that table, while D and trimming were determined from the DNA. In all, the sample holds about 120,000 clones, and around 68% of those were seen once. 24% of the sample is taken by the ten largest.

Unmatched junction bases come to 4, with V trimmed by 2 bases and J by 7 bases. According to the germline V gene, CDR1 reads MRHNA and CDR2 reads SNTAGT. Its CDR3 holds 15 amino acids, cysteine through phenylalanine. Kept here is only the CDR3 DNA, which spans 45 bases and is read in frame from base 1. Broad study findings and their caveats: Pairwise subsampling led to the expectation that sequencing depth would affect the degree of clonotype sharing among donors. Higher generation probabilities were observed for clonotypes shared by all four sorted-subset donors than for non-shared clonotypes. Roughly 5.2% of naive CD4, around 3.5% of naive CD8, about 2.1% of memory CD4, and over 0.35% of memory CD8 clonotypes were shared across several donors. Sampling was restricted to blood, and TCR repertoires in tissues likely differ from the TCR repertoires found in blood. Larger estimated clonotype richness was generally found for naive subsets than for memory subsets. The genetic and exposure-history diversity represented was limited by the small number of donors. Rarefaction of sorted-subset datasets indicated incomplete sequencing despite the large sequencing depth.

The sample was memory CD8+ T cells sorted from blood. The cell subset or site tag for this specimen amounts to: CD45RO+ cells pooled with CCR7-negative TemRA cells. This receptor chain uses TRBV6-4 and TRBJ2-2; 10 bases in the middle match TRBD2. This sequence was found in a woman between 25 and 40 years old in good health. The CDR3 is CASSDLAGDRGELFF. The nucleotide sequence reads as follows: TGTGCCAGCAGTGACCTAGCGGGAGATCGCGGGGAGCTGTTTTTT.